This T cell receptor (beta chain) was observed in a study of CD8 T cells in Susac syndrome. Regarding the study as a whole: A relatively small number of individuals underwent TCR sequencing and HLA analysis.

Purification of the CD8+ and CD4+ T cells relied on negative isolation, and TEMRA cells underwent FACS enrichment. cDNA came from about 0.5 to 1 ug RNA primed by random hexamers. MiXCR, run by TCRdb on the immunoSEQ multiplex PCR reads, gives a single entry per CDR3 protein. The repertoire includes about 190,000 distinct CDR3 sequences, about 94% of them detected once, and around 0.1% sits in the top ten. CDR3 length: 12 amino acids. The germline V and J ends were trimmed by 2 bases and 7 bases, with 8 bases remaining between them. CDR1 SQVTM and CDR2 ANQGSEA come from the germline V gene. Regarding this clonotype: The target antigen is unknown.

This chain connects TRBV29-1 to TRBJ2-2, with D possibly matching TRBD1 (6 bases). The origin of this receptor is a human donor with Susac syndrome. The sequenced sample was CD4+ T cells from PBMCs. The CDR3 protein is CSVETGLGELFF. In DNA, the CDR3 is TGCAGCGTTGAAACAGGGCTCGGGGAGCTGTTTTTT.